This is a list of T cell receptor beta chains from one sample in a study of cytomegalovirus exposure and HLA in healthy donors. Sequenced by immunoSEQ multiplex PCR; TCRdb stores in-frame clones only, minus some. There are roughly 180,000 clones in the sample; roughly nine tenths occur only once, and more than 5.5% lies in the top ten. Sequencing was performed on PBMCs. These receptor sequences come from a young man in good health and CMV-seropositive. Each CDR3 is given with its conserved first and last residue. The order of the fields is J gene, V gene, D gene, clone size, CDR3 protein, CDR3 DNA. The D gene is left open where the match is weak. Expanded clones get a size class; other rows say once, few or many, or leave the size out.

>TRBJ1-3|TRBV14|TRBD1|-
CASSLLRTGFGNTIYF
TGTGCCAGCAGCCTTTTGAGGACAGGGTTTGGAAACACCATATATTTT
>TRBJ1-1|TRBV7-2|-|-
CASSGIAHEAFF
TGTGCCAGCAGCGGAATTGCCCATGAAGCTTTCTTT
>TRBJ2-1|TRBV19|TRBD2|few
CASSIGRTSGRREQFF
TGTGCCAGTAGTATAGGCCGGACTAGCGGGAGGCGGGAGCAGTTCTTC
>TRBJ2-7|TRBV9|-|-
CASSVGVGAYEQYF
TGTGCCAGCAGCGTAGGGGTGGGAGCCTACGAGCAGTACTTC
>TRBJ2-3|TRBV7-9|-|-
CASSFDDTQYF
TGTGCCAGCAGCTTTGATGATACGCAGTATTTT
>TRBJ2-1|TRBV7-3|TRBD2|-
CASSSPGGEEYNEQFF
TGTGCCAGCAGCTCCCCTGGGGGGGAGGAATACAATGAGCAGTTCTTC
>TRBJ2-7|TRBV7-9|-|few
CASSLGTYEQYF
TGTGCCAGCAGCCTAGGGACGTACGAGCAGTACTTC
>TRBJ1-2|TRBV5-1|TRBD1|-
CASSLGGQGSYYGYTF
TGCGCCAGCAGCTTAGGAGGACAGGGGTCCTACTATGGCTACACCTTC
>TRBJ1-6|TRBV7-2|-|-
CASSLGRGYSPLHF
TGTGCCAGCAGCTTAGGTAGGGGATATTCACCCCTCCACTTT
>TRBJ1-2|TRBV2|TRBD1|-
CASMPEDRAFYGYTF
TGTGCCAGCATGCCCGAGGACAGGGCCTTCTATGGCTACACCTTC
>TRBJ2-6|TRBV5-1|-|once
CASSSSGGHRSGANVLTF
TGCGCCAGCAGCTCAAGTGGTGGACACCGATCTGGGGCCAACGTCCTGACTTTC
>TRBJ1-1|TRBV19|TRBD1|once
CASSTADRGLAEAFF
TGTGCCAGTAGTACGGCGGACAGGGGGCTGGCTGAAGCTTTCTTT
>TRBJ2-7|TRBV30|TRBD1|-
CAWGQDLEQYF
TGTGCCTGGGGACAGGATCTCGAGCAGTACTTC
>TRBJ2-2|TRBV27|-|-
CASSFHPGPALTGELFF
TGTGCCAGCAGTTTTCACCCAGGTCCAGCCCTCACCGGGGAGCTGTTTTTT
>TRBJ2-5|TRBV5-1|-|-
CASSARGGQETQYF
TGCGCCAGCAGTGCGAGGGGGGGCCAAGAGACCCAGTACTTC
>TRBJ2-2|TRBV11-1|TRBD2|-
CASSLSGGPTGELFF
TGTGCCAGCAGCTTATCGGGGGGACCCACCGGGGAGCTGTTTTTT
>TRBJ1-1|TRBV29-1|-|-
CSVSVNTEAFF
TGCAGCGTAAGTGTGAACACTGAAGCTTTCTTT
>TRBJ1-1|TRBV7-9|-|-
CASSQQGNTEAFF
TGTGCCAGCAGCCAGCAGGGGAACACTGAAGCTTTCTTT
>TRBJ1-6|TRBV10-1|-|-
CASSEGGGLNSPLHF
TGCGCCAGCAGTGAGGGCGGGGGACTCAATTCACCCCTCCACTTT
>TRBJ2-3|TRBV2|-|-
CASSQWDFGGDTQYF
TGTGCCAGCAGTCAATGGGACTTCGGAGGGGATACGCAGTATTTT
>TRBJ1-1|TRBV4-2|-|few
CASSQGIGAGTEAFF
TGTGCCAGCAGCCAGGGGATAGGGGCGGGCACTGAAGCTTTCTTT
>TRBJ2-2|TRBV7-9|-|-
CASSLLGVANTGELFF
TGTGCCAGCAGCTTATTGGGGGTAGCGAACACCGGGGAGCTGTTTTTT
>TRBJ2-7|TRBV18|TRBD1|-
CASSRTRGSHEQYF
TGTGCCAGCTCACGAACCAGGGGGTCCCACGAGCAGTACTTC
>TRBJ2-3|TRBV5-1|TRBD2|-
CASSLSGGATDTQYF
TGCGCCAGCAGCCTTAGCGGGGGGGCAACAGATACGCAGTATTTT
>TRBJ2-1|TRBV30|TRBD2|-
CAWRVSGDNEQFF
TGTGCCTGGAGAGTTAGCGGGGACAATGAGCAGTTCTTC
>TRBJ2-2|TRBV6-6|TRBD2|-
CASNPGLEIGELFF
TGTGCCAGCAATCCGGGACTAGAGATCGGGGAGCTGTTTTTT
>TRBJ2-3|TRBV29-1|TRBD2|-
CSVEEVAGGGTDTQYF
TGCAGCGTTGAAGAGGTGGCGGGGGGCGGGACAGATACGCAGTATTTT
>TRBJ2-7|TRBV11-3|-|-
CASSLTYEQYF
TGTGCCAGCAGCTTAACGTACGAGCAGTACTTC
>TRBJ2-1|TRBV2|-|-
CASSRGPWGPKQFF
TGTGCCAGCAGTCGAGGACCCTGGGGTCCGAAGCAGTTCTTC
>TRBJ2-2|TRBV27|-|-
CASRGGAGTGELFF
TGTGCCAGCAGAGGGGGGGCGGGCACCGGGGAGCTGTTTTTT
>TRBJ2-7|TRBV25-1|-|-
CASGFGYEQYF
TGTGCCTCCGGTTTTGGCTACGAGCAGTACTTC
>TRBJ1-1|TRBV30|-|-
CAWSPLNTEAFF
TGTGCCTGGAGTCCTCTGAACACTGAAGCTTTCTTT
>TRBJ1-2|TRBV5-1|TRBD1|once
CASSFFGQGDNGYTF
TGCGCCAGCAGCTTTTTCGGACAGGGAGATAATGGCTACACCTTC
>TRBJ2-1|TRBV4-1|TRBD2|-
CASSRIAGSSYNEQFF
TGCGCCAGCAGCCGGATAGCGGGTTCCTCCTACAATGAGCAGTTCTTC
>TRBJ2-1|TRBV7-2|TRBD2|-
CASSLVAGGPGEQFF
TGTGCCAGCAGCTTAGTGGCGGGAGGGCCCGGTGAGCAGTTCTTC
>TRBJ1-5|TRBV19|-|-
CASSYQRGSNQPQHF
TGTGCCAGTAGTTATCAAAGGGGGAGCAATCAGCCCCAGCATTTT
>TRBJ1-4|TRBV7-8|-|-
CASRSYGVQAPTNEKLFF
TGTGCCAGCCGGTCTTACGGAGTACAGGCACCAACTAATGAAAAACTGTTTTTT
>TRBJ1-4|TRBV9|-|-
CASSVGVIATNEKLFF
TGTGCCAGCAGCGTAGGTGTCATTGCAACTAATGAAAAACTGTTTTTT
>TRBJ2-7|TRBV19|TRBD1|-
CATAPGQGYEQYF
TGTGCCACTGCGCCGGGACAGGGCTACGAGCAGTACTTC
>TRBJ1-3|TRBV2|-|-
CASSARASGNTIYF
TGTGCCAGCAGTGCGCGAGCCTCTGGAAACACCATATATTTT
>TRBJ1-5|TRBV2|-|few
CASSEGSGGYSNQPQHF
TGTGCCAGCAGTGAAGGGAGCGGAGGGTATAGCAATCAGCCCCAGCATTTT
>TRBJ1-5|TRBV6-6|-|-
CASSWATNQPQHF
TGTGCCAGCAGTTGGGCAACCAATCAGCCCCAGCATTTT
>TRBJ1-3|TRBV19|TRBD1|-
CASSRGQENSGNTIYF
TGTGCCAGTAGTAGAGGACAGGAAAACTCTGGAAACACCATATATTTT
>TRBJ1-2|TRBV18|TRBD1|-
CASSTAGGDGYTF
TGTGCCAGCTCAACCGCAGGGGGGGATGGCTACACCTTC
>TRBJ1-2|TRBV6-6|-|once
CAGHDSTNYGYTF
TGTGCCGGTCATGACAGCACTAACTATGGCTACACCTTC
>TRBJ1-4|TRBV29-1|-|-
CSVVPVGEKLFF
TGCAGCGTTGTTCCAGTCGGCGAAAAACTGTTTTTT
>TRBJ2-3|TRBV7-9|-|once
CASSHAASFGTDTQYF
TGTGCCAGCAGCCACGCGGCCTCTTTTGGCACAGATACGCAGTATTTT
>TRBJ2-7|TRBV18|TRBD1|-
CASSRSGTGDEQYF
TGTGCCAGCTCACGTTCCGGGACAGGGGACGAGCAGTACTTC
>TRBJ2-7|TRBV28|-|-
CASSLPLSPAAVGYEQYF
TGTGCCAGCAGTTTACCCCTCAGTCCGGCGGCGGTAGGCTACGAGCAGTACTTC
>TRBJ2-7|TRBV5-1|TRBD1|few
CASSIGTGGYEQYF
TGCGCCAGCAGCATCGGGACAGGGGGCTACGAGCAGTACTTC
>TRBJ2-5|TRBV5-1|-|-
CASSLEQGFETQYF
TGCGCCAGCAGCTTGGAACAGGGTTTCGAGACCCAGTACTTC
>TRBJ1-2|TRBV9|-|-
CASSFDSYGYTF
TGTGCCAGCAGCTTCGACAGCTATGGCTACACCTTC
>TRBJ2-1|TRBV5-1|-|-
CASSFSGNEQFF
TGCGCCAGCAGCTTTTCGGGGAATGAGCAGTTCTTC
>TRBJ1-1|TRBV30|-|-
CAWSEGGAEAFF
TGTGCCTGGAGTGAGGGGGGGGCTGAAGCTTTCTTT
>TRBJ2-3|TRBV11-1|-|-
CASSPRTRARTDTQYF
TGTGCCAGCAGCCCTAGGACCAGGGCCCGCACAGATACGCAGTATTTT
>TRBJ2-7|TRBV28|-|-
CASFGGGTKPYEQYF
TGTGCCAGCTTTGGAGGGGGGACCAAGCCCTACGAGCAGTACTTC
>TRBJ1-2|TRBV6-1|-|-
CASSPPGLYGYTF
TGTGCCAGCAGTCCACCAGGGCTCTATGGCTACACCTTC
>TRBJ2-7|TRBV6-1|-|-
CASSETYGSYEQYF
TGTGCCAGCAGTGAAACGTACGGATCCTACGAGCAGTACTTC
>TRBJ2-7|TRBV29-1|-|-
CSVEVAQGKGYF
TGCAGCGTTGAAGTGGCACAGGGAAAAGGGTACTTC
>TRBJ1-1|TRBV27|-|few
CASVHRGDTEAFF
TGTGCCAGCGTTCATAGGGGTGACACTGAAGCTTTCTTT